These T cell receptor beta chains were read from a single sample in a study of shared clonotypes between healthy human individuals. Sequenced by immunoSEQ multiplex PCR; TCRdb stores in-frame clones only, minus some. The table includes a few million clones, approximately 95% detected once. What was sequenced was naive CD4+ T cells from PBMCs. The receptors were gathered from a young man in good health. Some clones in this sample may be carry-over from other donors' samples. Both conserved end residues are part of each CDR3. The D gene is left open where the match is weak. Expanded clones are given a class, and other clones once, few, many or no size at all.

>-|TRBJ1-5|TRBV27|-
CASSFGPGNQPQHF
TGTGCCAGCAGTTTCGGTCCTGGCAATCAGCCCCAGCATTTT
>once|TRBJ2-1|TRBV5-6|TRBD2
CASSRTGLAYNEQFF
TGTGCCAGCAGCCGGACCGGACTAGCCTACAATGAGCAGTTCTTC
>-|TRBJ2-1|TRBV27|TRBD1
CASSLRGTANEQFF
TGTGCCAGCAGTTTAAGGGGGACAGCCAATGAGCAGTTCTTC
>few|TRBJ1-2|TRBV19|-
CASSRDHGYTF
TGTGCCAGTTCCAGGGATCATGGCTACACCTTC
>-|TRBJ2-5|TRBV15|-
CATSRQGQETQYF
TGTGCCACCAGCAGACAGGGCCAAGAGACCCAGTACTTC
>once|TRBJ2-4|TRBV7-2|TRBD1
CASSVGQPKNIQYF
TGTGCCAGCAGCGTGGGACAGCCCAAAAACATTCAGTACTTC
>-|TRBJ2-1|TRBV7-9|TRBD2
CASSGRLAGVVDEQFF
TGTGCCAGCAGCGGTAGACTAGCGGGAGTGGTAGATGAGCAGTTCTTC
>once|TRBJ2-7|TRBV4-2|-
CASSQPGTFTEQYF
TGTGCCAGCAGCCAACCCGGGACTTTTACCGAGCAGTACTTC
>once|TRBJ1-1|TRBV9|TRBD1
CASSVQGGSTEAFF
TGTGCCAGCAGCGTCCAGGGGGGTTCCACTGAAGCTTTCTTT
>-|TRBJ1-5|TRBV7-8|-
CASSKARGNQPQHF
TGTGCCAGCAGCAAGGCCCGGGGCAATCAGCCCCAGCATTTT
>-|TRBJ2-2|TRBV19|-
CASSRQTGELFF
TGTGCCAGTAGTCGGCAGACCGGGGAGCTGTTTTTT
>-|TRBJ1-1|TRBV18|-
CASSPPGGRRNTEAFF
TGTGCCAGCTCACCACCGGGGGGGCGACGGAACACTGAAGCTTTCTTT
>-|TRBJ1-2|TRBV27|-
CASSLEDTGQLYGYTF
TGTGCCAGCAGTTTAGAAGATACGGGACAACTTTATGGCTACACCTTC
>-|TRBJ1-1|TRBV30|TRBD1
CAWSDRGRTEAFF
TGTGCCTGGAGTGACAGGGGACGAACTGAAGCTTTCTTT
>-|TRBJ2-3|TRBV30|-
CAWSGEDTQYF
TGTGCCTGGTCAGGGGAAGATACGCAGTATTTT
>-|TRBJ1-1|TRBV28|-
CASSLVILTEAFF
TGTGCCAGCAGTTTGGTCATTCTCACTGAAGCTTTCTTT
>-|TRBJ1-4|TRBV5-8|TRBD1
CASSLPDRGPMDEKLFF
TGTGCCAGCAGCTTGCCCGACAGGGGGCCCATGGATGAAAAACTGTTTTTT
>-|TRBJ2-7|TRBV13|-
CASSRRQNYEQYF
TGTGCCAGCAGTCGGAGACAGAACTACGAGCAGTACTTC
>-|TRBJ2-7|TRBV4-1|TRBD1
CASSQVRGGGHEQYF
TGCGCCAGCAGCCAAGTGAGAGGGGGCGGCCACGAGCAGTACTTC
>-|TRBJ2-3|TRBV7-2|TRBD1
CASSFGTAYTDTQYF
TGTGCCAGCAGCTTCGGGACAGCGTACACAGATACGCAGTATTTT
>-|TRBJ2-1|TRBV27|-
CASSLTRYNEQFF
TGTGCCAGCAGCCTCACTAGGTACAATGAGCAGTTCTTC
>-|TRBJ2-3|TRBV6-5|-
CASVGTPTDTQYF
TGTGCCAGCGTCGGGACTCCCACAGATACGCAGTATTTT
>-|TRBJ1-4|TRBV18|-
CASTPRDGEKLFF
TGTGCCAGCACACCAAGAGACGGTGAAAAACTGTTTTTT
>-|TRBJ1-5|TRBV6-5|-
CASRQSYSNQPQHF
TGTGCCAGCAGACAGAGTTATAGCAATCAGCCCCAGCATTTT
>-|TRBJ2-1|TRBV5-6|-
CASSLPSRGSNEQFF
TGTGCCAGCAGCCTCCCTAGCCGGGGCTCGAATGAGCAGTTCTTC
>once|TRBJ2-1|TRBV30|-
CAWSVGADEQFF
TGTGCCTGGAGTGTCGGTGCGGATGAGCAGTTCTTC
>-|TRBJ2-5|TRBV28|TRBD1
CASRTSATGGGSQYF
TGTGCCAGCCGAACGTCGGCAACAGGGGGCGGGAGCCAGTACTTC
>-|TRBJ2-4|TRBV14|-
CASSRGAGSIAKNIQYF
TGTGCCAGCAGCCGGGGGGCAGGGAGTATAGCCAAAAACATTCAGTACTTC
>-|TRBJ2-2|TRBV29-1|-
CSVAEGGAGTGELFF
TGCAGCGTGGCTGAGGGGGGCGCGGGAACCGGGGAGCTGTTTTTT
>-|TRBJ2-7|TRBV6-5|-
CASSYTGTPRDEQYF
TGTGCCAGCAGTTACACAGGGACCCCTAGGGACGAGCAGTACTTC
>-|TRBJ2-1|TRBV11-3|TRBD2
CASSLATSGRPSYNEQFF
TGTGCCAGCAGCTTAGCGACTAGCGGGAGACCCTCCTACAATGAGCAGTTCTTC
>-|TRBJ2-1|TRBV5-1|-
CASSPVPGGNSYNEQFF
TGCGCCAGCAGCCCCGTGCCAGGCGGGAACTCCTACAATGAGCAGTTCTTC
>once|TRBJ2-7|TRBV12-5|-
CASGLPILLGKKLGQYF
TGTGCTAGTGGTTTGCCCATTCTTCTTGGTAAAAAATTGGGGCAGTACTTC
>-|TRBJ2-5|TRBV29-1|TRBD2
CSVPGPGGRGETQYF
TGCAGCGTCCCAGGCCCGGGGGGGAGGGGTGAGACCCAGTACTTC
>-|TRBJ1-1|TRBV29-1|-
CSVAGRAVTEAFF
TGCAGCGTTGCTGGCAGGGCGGTCACTGAAGCTTTCTTT
>-|TRBJ1-2|TRBV7-9|TRBD1
CASSLTGEGGYTF
TGTGCCAGCAGCTTAACAGGGGAGGGTGGCTACACCTTC
>-|TRBJ1-2|TRBV19|TRBD1
CASSMTGSYGYTF
TGTGCCAGTAGTATGACAGGGAGCTATGGCTACACCTTC
>once|TRBJ1-2|TRBV18|-
CASSPGSNYGYTF
TGTGCCAGCTCACCGGGTTCTAACTATGGCTACACCTTC
>-|TRBJ2-6|TRBV19|-
CASTLGRSGANVLTF
TGTGCCAGTACATTGGGACGGTCTGGGGCCAACGTCCTGACTTTC
>-|TRBJ2-5|TRBV18|-
CASSTTRGSETQYF
TGTGCCAGCTCAACCACCCGAGGGTCGGAGACCCAGTACTTC
>-|TRBJ2-1|TRBV7-2|TRBD2
CASSTGTSHPNEQFF
TGTGCCAGCAGCACGGGGACTAGCCATCCCAATGAGCAGTTCTTC
>-|TRBJ2-3|TRBV5-4|TRBD1
CASRQGASPDTQYF
TGTGCCAGCAGGCAGGGGGCAAGCCCAGATACGCAGTATTTT
>-|TRBJ1-2|TRBV4-1|-
CASSREGGQSYYGYTF
TGCGCCAGCAGCCGTGAAGGAGGCCAAAGTTACTATGGCTACACCTTC
>-|TRBJ2-7|TRBV28|TRBD2
CASSLGGLAGGLYEQYF
TGTGCCAGCAGTTTAGGGGGACTAGCGGGAGGGCTCTACGAGCAGTACTTC
>-|TRBJ2-5|TRBV27|TRBD1
CASSPRQGWGETQYF
TGTGCCAGCAGTCCCCGACAGGGTTGGGGAGAGACCCAGTACTTC
>-|TRBJ2-7|TRBV11-1|-
CASSLLRGYYEQYF
TGTGCCAGCAGCTTACTCCGAGGATACTACGAGCAGTACTTC
>-|TRBJ2-2|TRBV5-1|-
CASSLGRVTGELFF
TGTGCCAGCAGCCTCGGCAGGGTTACCGGGGAGCTGTTTTTT
>-|TRBJ2-7|TRBV5-6|-
CASSFSPGRDREQYF
TGTGCCAGCAGCTTCTCTCCCGGTCGTGATCGGGAGCAGTACTTC
>-|TRBJ2-5|TRBV7-2|-
CASTPPGTQETQYF
TGTGCCAGCACCCCCCCGGGCACCCAAGAGACCCAGTACTTC
>-|TRBJ1-1|TRBV5-5|-
CASSLAPGEAFF
TGTGCCAGCAGCTTGGCCCCAGGGGAAGCTTTCTTT
>-|TRBJ2-5|TRBV11-2|-
CASSARSGETQYF
TGTGCCAGCAGCGCCAGGTCAGGGGAGACCCAGTACTTC
>once|TRBJ2-3|TRBV29-1|TRBD1
CSVPGQESTDTQYF
TGCAGCGTTCCGGGACAGGAGAGCACAGATACGCAGTATTTT
>-|TRBJ2-1|TRBV7-9|-
CASSLEAVHNEQFF
TGTGCCAGCAGCTTAGAAGCAGTTCACAATGAGCAGTTCTTC
>-|TRBJ2-7|TRBV6-1|-
CASTSLAAYEQYF
TGTGCCAGCACTTCTTTAGCGGCCTACGAGCAGTACTTC
>-|TRBJ2-3|TRBV9|-
CASSVGTGILTDTQYF
TGTGCCAGCAGCGTAGGTACAGGGATACTCACAGATACGCAGTATTTT
>-|TRBJ2-5|TRBV7-2|TRBD1
CASSFLGQGQETQYF
TGTGCCAGCAGCTTTCTCGGACAGGGGCAAGAGACCCAGTACTTC
>-|TRBJ2-3|TRBV7-8|-
CASSRASGVLADTQYF
TGTGCCAGCAGCCGGGCGTCCGGTGTTCTCGCAGATACGCAGTATTTT
>-|TRBJ2-1|TRBV5-1|-
CASSSSAGGKGEQFF
TGCGCCAGCAGCTCGTCAGCCGGAGGGAAGGGTGAGCAGTTCTTC
>-|TRBJ2-7|TRBV28|TRBD2
CASSLSSGRKPYEQYF
TGTGCCAGCAGTTTAAGTAGCGGGAGAAAACCCTACGAGCAGTACTTC